This entry describes one T cell receptor beta chain. Its antigen is undetermined. CDR1 and CDR2 from the germline V gene are LGHDT and YNNKEL (reference sequence). Deletions cut 3 bases from V and 8 bases from J, with 16 bases between. This CDR3 region has 15 residues. The record originates from a study of human T cells and chemical hapten exposure. Overall study: Mainly, slight library volume differences in the pool made TCR yields vary. Findings and caveats of the study: DPC sensitization produced no change in TCRs with frequency above 1 in 1000.

A single record per CDR3 protein comes from TCRdb applying MiXCR to the RACE reads. Of approximately 100,000 distinct CDR3 sequences in the sample, approximately 8.8% were seen once. Time point given: patch test 2, 6 weeks after DPC sensitization. Treatment meaning: therapeutic diphenylcyclopropenone sensitization with weekly scalp DPC. The source was whole blood, collected in connection with sensitization to the hapten diphenylcyclopropenone (DPC). V gene TRBV3-1 combines with J gene TRBJ1-4; perhaps TRBD1 as D (5 bases). This TCR derives from a woman in her thirties or forties with alopecia areata. Some clones in this sample may be carry-over from other donors' samples. The CDR3 nucleotides read TGTGCCAGCAGCCACGAGGGGCTGAAAGGGGAAAAACTGTTTTTT. Protein product: CASSHEGLKGEKLFF.